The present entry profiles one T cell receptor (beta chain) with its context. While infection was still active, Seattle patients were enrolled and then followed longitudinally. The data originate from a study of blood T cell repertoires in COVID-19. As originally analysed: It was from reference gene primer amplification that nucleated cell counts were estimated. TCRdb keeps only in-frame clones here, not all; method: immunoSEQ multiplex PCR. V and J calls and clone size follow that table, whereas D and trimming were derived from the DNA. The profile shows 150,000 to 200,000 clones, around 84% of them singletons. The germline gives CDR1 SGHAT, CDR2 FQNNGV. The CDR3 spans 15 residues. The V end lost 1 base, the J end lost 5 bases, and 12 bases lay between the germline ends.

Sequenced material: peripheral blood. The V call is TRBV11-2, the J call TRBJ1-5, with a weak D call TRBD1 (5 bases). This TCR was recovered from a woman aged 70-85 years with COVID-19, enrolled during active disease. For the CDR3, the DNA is TGTGCCAGCAGCTTAGGGGGGGGTGGGCATCAGCCCCAGCATTTT. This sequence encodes CASSLGGGGHQPQHF.